These 17 T cell receptor beta chains were sequenced from one sample in a study of cytomegalovirus exposure and HLA in healthy donors. PCR employed 60 Vbeta and 13 Jbeta primers. TCRdb keeps only in-frame clones here, not all; method: immunoSEQ multiplex PCR. The data show about 170,000 clones, 70% to 80% seen once. The sample was PBMCs. The receptors derive from a woman between 45 and 65 years old in good health and CMV-seronegative.

The chain combines TRBV5-1 with TRBJ1-1; D unclear. CDR1 SGHRS and CDR2 YFSETQ come from the germline V gene. The CDR3 length is 14 residues. Trimming removed 2 bases from V and 2 bases from J, with 10 bases in between. CDR3 coding DNA: TGCGCCAGCAGCTTTCGGGTTTCCAACACTGAAGCTTTCTTT. It is translated as CASSFRVSNTEAFF. Based on the CDR3 plus reference TRBV5-1 and TRBJ1-1, the full variable domain is KAGVTQTPRYLIKTRGQQVTLSCSPISGHRSVSWYQQTPGQGLQFLFEYFSETQRNKGNFPGRFSGRQFSNSRSEMNVSTLELGDSALYLCASSFRVSNTEAFFGQGTRLTVV.

The CDR3 DNA is TGTGCCAGCTCACCCTCGTCCAGCGGACTAGCGGACTTCTACAATGAGCAGTTCTTC. It yields the protein CASSPSSSGLADFYNEQFF. The chain joins TRBV18 to TRBJ2-1; 10 bases map to TRBD2. Per germline, CDR1 KGHSH and CDR2 LQKENI. The ends lost 3 bases at V and 3 bases at J; junction bases unmatched: 14. The CDR3 sequence is 19 residues long. The entire variable domain, with the rest obtained from reference TRBV18 and TRBJ2-1, is as follows: NAGVMQNPRHLVRRRGQEARLRCSPMKGHSHVYWYRQLPEEGLKFMVYLQKENIIDESGMPKERFSAEFPKEGPSILRIQQVVRGDSAAYFCASSPSSSGLADFYNEQFFGPGTRLTVL.

This sequence joins TRBV20-1 and TRBJ1-1; D is undetermined. Germline CDR1 is DFQATT and CDR2 is SNEGSKA (reference sequence). This CDR3 has 11 residues. With 0 bases removed from V and 6 bases from J, the gap between germline ends came to 5 bases. This CDR3 is CSARDWPEAFF. The CDR3 nucleotides read TGCAGTGCTAGAGATTGGCCTGAAGCTTTCTTT.

In DNA form, the CDR3 reads TGTGCCAGCAGCTCCCCCCCGGGAGAGACCCAGTACTTC. Encoded protein: CASSSPPGETQYF. The rearrangement links TRBV11-2 to TRBJ2-5, with D unresolved. V lost 4 bases and J 4 bases, leaving 10 bases between the germline ends. Per the germline V gene, CDR1 is SGHAT and CDR2 is FQNNGV. CDR3 length: 13 residues.

Here the CDR3 DNA reads TGTGCCAGCAGTTACGACAGCTCTGGAAACACCATATATTTT. Protein: CASSYDSSGNTIYF. The gene calls are TRBV6-5 and TRBJ1-3, with D possibly TRBD1 on 5 matching bases. V was trimmed by 2 bases and J by 0 bases, leaving 5 bases between them. Per the germline V gene, CDR1 is MNHEY and CDR2 is SVGAGI. The CDR3 is 14 residues long.

The CDR3 spells CASSAAGTGRNQPQHF. The DNA for the CDR3 is TGTGCCAGTAGTGCAGCCGGGACAGGGCGGAATCAGCCCCAGCATTTT. This rearrangement joins TRBV19 to TRBJ1-5; 9 bases match TRBD1. The J segment lost 4 bases and the V segment lost 5 bases, leaving 9 bases of the junction unmatched. In germline, CDR1 is LNHDA, CDR2 SQIVND (reference sequence). This CDR3 has 16 amino acids. Together with reference TRBV19 and TRBJ1-5, the CDR3 gives the full variable domain: DGGITQSPKYLFRKEGQNVTLSCEQNLNHDAMYWYRQDPGQGLRLIYYSQIVNDFQKGDIAEGYSVSREKKESFPLTVTSAQKNPTAFYLCASSAAGTGRNQPQHFGDGTRLSIL.

The chain links TRBV7-9 to TRBJ1-1, with TRBD1 matching over 10 bases. Germline CDR1 is SEHNR and CDR2 is FQNEAQ (reference sequence). Trimming took 5 bases from V and 2 from J; bases not matched to a gene: 5. This CDR3 is 15 amino acids long. CDR3 loop: CASSMDRGTNTEAFF. The DNA for the CDR3 is TGTGCCAGCAGCATGGACAGGGGGACTAACACTGAAGCTTTCTTT.

This clone was detected once. This CDR3 is CASSSSSLRAGDEQYF. The CDR3 region has the DNA TGTGCCAGCAGCTCCTCTTCCCTGAGAGCGGGAGACGAGCAGTACTTC. The chain links TRBV7-8 to TRBJ2-7; 8 bases map to TRBD2. V lost 4 bases to trimming and J lost 5 bases; unmatched junction nucleotides: 13. CDR3 length equals 16 residues. The germline gives CDR1 SGHVS, CDR2 FQNEAQ.

This clone was seen only a few times. This chain connects TRBV28 to TRBJ2-1; 7 bases are shared with TRBD1. This CDR3 has 19 amino acids. V trimming: 5 bases; J trimming: 3 bases; junction bases outside the gene matches: 19. Germline-derived CDR1 and CDR2 are MDHEN and SYDVKM. The CDR3, as DNA: TGTGCCAGCAGTCAAAAAATTAGGGGGCGCGGAGAGGTCTACAATGAGCAGTTCTTC. The encoded protein is CASSQKIRGRGEVYNEQFF.

V and J are TRBV13 and TRBJ1-3; D is unclear. V lost 6 bases and J lost 0, with 9 bases in between. The CDR3 has 14 residues. The germline V gene has CDR1 PRHDT and CDR2 FYEKMQ (reference sequence). In DNA, the CDR3 is TGTGCCAGCAGGTCAGCGAACTCTGGAAACACCATATATTTT. This sequence encodes CASRSANSGNTIYF. The variable domain in full, with the rest retrieved from reference TRBV13 and TRBJ1-3, is AAGVIQSPRHLIKEKRETATLKCYPIPRHDTVYWYQQGPGQDPQFLISFYEKMQSDKGSIPDRFSAQQFSDYHSELNMSSLELGDSALYFCASRSANSGNTIYFGEGSWLTVV.

V and J are TRBV27 and TRBJ2-1, with D perhaps matching TRBD1 (6 bases). V was cut by 1 base and J by 5 bases, with 15 bases left in between. CDR1 is MNHEY and CDR2 is SMNVEV in the germline V gene (reference sequence). This CDR3 contains 16 residues. CDR3 coding DNA: TGTGCCAGCAGTTTATTCCAGGGGATGGGGAACAATGAGCAGTTCTTC. Translated: CASSLFQGMGNNEQFF.

Concerning this clone itself: The germline gene is not matched at one end of the junction; a read error may be the cause. This rearrangement joins TRBV7-2 to TRBJ2-3; 8 bases fit TRBD2. Germline V gene sequence: CDR1 SGHTA, CDR2 FQGNSA. The CDR3 covers 17 residues. The CDR3 sequence: CASSLAGFWEGADTQYF. In nucleotides, the CDR3 is TGTGCCAGCAGCCTAGCGGGCTTCTGGGAGGGCGCAGATACGCAGTATTTT.

The chain carries TRBV19 and TRBJ1-1; 10 bases align to TRBD1. Looked up from germline, CDR1 is LNHDA and CDR2 is SQIVND (reference sequence). V dropped 4 bases and J dropped 6; count of bases not matched to a gene: 11. CDR3 length equals 16 residues. CDR3 protein: CASSSDRGRGVSEAFF. CDR3 bases: TGTGCCAGTAGTAGTGACAGGGGGCGAGGGGTATCTGAAGCTTTCTTT.

The rearrangement joins TRBV28 to TRBJ1-1, with D uncertain. The CDR3 has 14 amino acids. Germline V gives CDR1 MDHEN, CDR2 SYDVKM. Trimming stripped 5 bases from V and 5 bases from J, with 15 bases between. CDR3 protein: CASSPTGRWTEAFF. The CDR3 DNA is TGTGCCAGCAGTCCGACCGGGAGGTGGACTGAAGCTTTCTTT.

This clone was seen a single time. This sequence joins TRBV18 and TRBJ2-2; D gene uncertain. Trimming shortened V by 1 base and J by 4 bases, and 13 bases separated the two germline ends. CDR1 is KGHSH and CDR2 is LQKENI in the germline V gene. This CDR3 comprises 16 residues. The DNA for the CDR3 is TGTGCCAGCTCACCACAGTTAGAATTAGTCACCGGGGAGCTGTTTTTT. Protein: CASSPQLELVTGELFF.

The chain uses TRBV19 and TRBJ2-4; TRBD1 might be the D (5 bases). The V and J ends lost 3 bases and 0 bases respectively, with 15 bases between them. The length of the CDR3 is 17 residues. The germline CDR1 and CDR2 sequences are LNHDA and SQIVND (reference sequence). CDR3 loop: CASSIDRQGTAKNIQYF. Written as DNA, the CDR3 is TGTGCCAGTAGTATCGATAGGCAGGGCACAGCCAAAAACATTCAGTACTTC.

The genes are TRBV29-1 and TRBJ2-7, with D maybe TRBD1 (6 bases). Germline values: CDR1 SQVTM, CDR2 ANQGSEA. The CDR3 spans 12 residues. The V end lost 4 bases, the J end lost 12 bases, and 19 bases lay between the germline ends. As DNA, the CDR3 is TGCAGCGTTGTCCAGGACAGCCACGACCGGTACTTC. Its translation is CSVVQDSHDRYF.